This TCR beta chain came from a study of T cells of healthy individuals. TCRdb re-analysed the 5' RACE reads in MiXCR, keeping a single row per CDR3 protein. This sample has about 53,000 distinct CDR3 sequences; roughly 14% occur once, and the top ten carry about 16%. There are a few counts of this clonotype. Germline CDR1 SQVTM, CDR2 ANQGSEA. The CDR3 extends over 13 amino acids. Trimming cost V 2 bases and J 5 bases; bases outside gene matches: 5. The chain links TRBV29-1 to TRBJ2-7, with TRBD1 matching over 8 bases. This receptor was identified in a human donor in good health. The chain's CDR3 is CSVEWATGDEQYF. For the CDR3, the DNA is TGCAGCGTTGAATGGGCGACAGGGGACGAGCAGTACTTC.